The present TCR beta chain was sequenced within a study of blood T cell repertoires in COVID-19. Study as a whole: Samples taken during acute and convalescent COVID-19 were collected in the United States, Italy and Spain. The cDNA or gDNA used as material had been derived from T cells, B-cell-depleted T cells, or PBMCs.

Original data processing: Researchers report that nucleated cell counts were estimated from reference gene primer amplification. Assay used: immunoSEQ multiplex PCR; TCRdb lists only in-frame clones, some missing. The V and J calls and clone size come from that table; D and trimming were worked out from the DNA. Of about 84,000 clones listed, 70% to 90% are singletons. This clone was counted a single time. Germline assignment: CDR1 LNHDA and CDR2 SQIVND (reference sequence). V gave up 6 bases and J gave up 9 bases; unmatched junction bases: 11. The CDR3 is 14 residues long. The sequencing input was peripheral blood. The TCR was taken from a woman older than 75 with acute or convalescent COVID-19. The chain recombines TRBV19 with TRBJ1-5; 7 bases align to TRBD1. The CDR3 reads CASREGQREWPQHF. CDR3 in DNA: TGTGCCAGTAGGGAGGGACAGAGAGAATGGCCCCAGCATTTT.